This T cell receptor beta chain appears in the sequencing data of a study of blood T cell repertoires in COVID-19. Profiling relied on immunoSEQ multiplex PCR, and the TCRdb table lists in-frame clones only, not all of them. This sample yields more than 85,000 clones, of which roughly 80% are seen a single time; approximately 23% belongs to the top ten. The CDR3 has 16 amino acids. Germline V gives CDR1 SGHTS, CDR2 YDEGEE. J gave up 6 bases and V 4 bases, and 13 bases lay outside the gene matches. Sequencing used peripheral blood. The rearrangement joins TRBV5-8 to TRBJ2-3; 8 nucleotides align to TRBD2. The TCR sequence derives from an elderly man with active or convalescent COVID-19. The chain's CDR3 is CASSPGSGGPGDTQYF. The CDR3 DNA reads TGTGCCAGCAGCCCGGGAAGCGGGGGCCCTGGGGATACGCAGTATTTT.